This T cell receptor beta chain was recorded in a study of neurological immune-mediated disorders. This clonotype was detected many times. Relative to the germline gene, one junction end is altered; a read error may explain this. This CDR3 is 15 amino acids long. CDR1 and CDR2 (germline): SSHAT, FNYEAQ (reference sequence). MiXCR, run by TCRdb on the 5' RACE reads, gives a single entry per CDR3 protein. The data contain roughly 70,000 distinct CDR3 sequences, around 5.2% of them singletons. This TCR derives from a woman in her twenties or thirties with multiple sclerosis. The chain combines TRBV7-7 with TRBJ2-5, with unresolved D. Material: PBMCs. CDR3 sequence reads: CASSSGRGQQETQYF. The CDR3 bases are TGTGCTAGCAGCTCGGGCCGCGGTCAGCAAGAGACCCAGTACTTC.